One sample yielded the 16 T cell receptor beta chains listed below, sequenced in a study of T cells in tuberculosis. Time point specified: new active TB diagnosis, blood taken before or within 7 days of starting treatment. Repertoires were generated with immunoSEQ multiplex PCR, while TCRdb's copy carries only in-frame clones and drops some. The sample lists under 50,000 clones; around 94% were seen once. The sequences come from PBMCs, collected at tuberculosis diagnosis. These receptors all come from an adult with tuberculosis.

The gene calls are TRBV4-2 and TRBJ2-3; possible D gene TRBD2, 7 bases. The CDR3 extends over 16 amino acids. CDR1 and CDR2 (germline): LGHNA, YNFKEQ. Trimming shortened V by 4 bases and J by 2 bases, and 16 bases separated the two germline ends. CDR3 sequence (DNA): TGTGCCAGCAGCCTGATTCGGGGGGCGGTCACAGATACGCAGTATTTT. As protein: CASSLIRGAVTDTQYF.

The chain uses TRBV2 and TRBJ2-7; D may be TRBD2 (6 bases). Per the germline V gene, CDR1 is SNHLY and CDR2 is FYNNEI. This CDR3 has 12 residues. V shed 6 bases and J shed 7 bases, with 13 bases lying between them. The CDR3 here is CASRGLEMEQYF. In nucleotides, the CDR3 is TGTGCCAGCAGGGGACTGGAAATGGAGCAGTACTTC. Variable domain in full (rest from reference TRBV2 and TRBJ2-7): EPEVTQTPSHQVTQMGQEVILRCVPISNHLYFYWYRQILGQKVEFLVSFYNNEISEKSEIFDDQFSVERPDGSNFTLKIRSTKLEDSAMYFCASRGLEMEQYFGPGTRLTVT.

The chain employs TRBV6-5 and TRBJ1-2, with D tentatively TRBD1 (5 bases). Germline CDR1 and CDR2: MNHEY and SVGAGI. V was trimmed by 4 bases and J by 8 bases, leaving 14 bases between them. The CDR3 contains 13 residues. Here the CDR3 DNA reads TGTGCCAGCAGTTTGGGACTGACACGCGGCTACACCTTC. Amino acid sequence: CASSLGLTRGYTF.

The chain couples TRBV7-2 to TRBJ1-2; 10 nucleotides agree with TRBD1. After removal of 2 bases from V and 5 bases from J, the junction contained 5 bases not matched to a gene. The CDR3 is 15 residues long. Germline V gene sequence: CDR1 SGHTA, CDR2 FQGNSA. The CDR3 is CASSLTTGGVYGYTF. The CDR3, as DNA: TGTGCCAGCAGCTTAACGACAGGGGGCGTTTATGGCTACACCTTC.

The V and J genes are TRBV5-8 and TRBJ2-7, with a possible D match to TRBD1 (6 bases). CDR1 is SGHTS, CDR2 YDEGEE, per germline. The V gene lost 0 bases and the J gene lost 8 bases, with 18 bases spanning the gap. The CDR3 loop spans 15 amino acids. In nucleotides, the CDR3 is TGTGCCAGCAGCTTGGCCGGGACACCAGAGTATCAGCAGTACTTC. Translation: CASSLAGTPEYQQYF.

This clone showed up just once. The genes are TRBV11-2 and TRBJ2-3; 12 bases fit TRBD2. In germline, CDR1 is SGHAT, CDR2 FQNNGV. The CDR3 is made up of 16 amino acids. Trimming took 5 bases from V and 4 from J; bases not matched to a gene: 7. DNA for the CDR3: TGTGCCAGCAGCCCCCGACTAGCGGGGGTTCCAGATACGCAGTATTTT. Translated: CASSPRLAGVPDTQYF.

The genes are TRBV29-1 and TRBJ2-3; 14 bases line up with TRBD2. The CDR3 loop spans 16 amino acids. Germline V gene data show CDR1 as SQVTM and CDR2 as ANQGSEA. Germline trimming cut 6 bases from V and 0 bases from J; bases unmatched to any gene: 5. This CDR3 reads CSVRLAGGTSTDTQYF. For the CDR3, the DNA is TGCAGCGTAAGACTAGCGGGGGGGACTAGCACAGATACGCAGTATTTT.

V is TRBV30 and J is TRBJ1-2; D not resolved. The V gene lost 2 bases and the J gene lost 2 bases, with 12 bases spanning the gap. The CDR3 runs 14 residues. CDR1 is GTSNPN and CDR2 is SVGIG in the germline V gene (reference sequence). The CDR3 protein is CAWSLFGENYGYTF. For the CDR3, the DNA is TGTGCCTGGAGTCTCTTTGGTGAGAACTATGGCTACACCTTC.

The V call is TRBV7-9, the J call TRBJ2-3, with TRBD1 as a possible D gene (5 bases). CDR1 SEHNR and CDR2 FQNEAQ come from the germline V gene (reference sequence). Trimming took 5 bases from V and 5 from J, leaving 20 bases between them. The CDR3 sequence is 16 residues long. CDR3 sequence: CASSTRTISLGDTQYF. In DNA form, the CDR3 reads TGTGCCAGCAGCACCAGGACAATTAGCTTGGGAGATACGCAGTATTTT.

The chain has TRBV6-6 and TRBJ2-2; 8 bases match TRBD1. From germline, CDR1 is MNHNY and CDR2 SVGAGI (reference sequence). The CDR3 loop spans 13 amino acids. Trimming at V came to 8 bases and at J to 4 bases, leaving 3 bases not matched to a gene. The CDR3 reads CASSDRGTGELFF. The CDR3 DNA sequence: TGTGCCAGCTCCGACAGGGGCACCGGGGAGCTGTTTTTT.

This clone occurred once. This sequence joins TRBV6-1 and TRBJ1-4; D call uncertain. The germline gives CDR1 MNHNS, CDR2 SASEGT. V was shortened by 1 base and J by 8 bases, with 8 bases between the two germline ends. This CDR3 has 13 amino acids. The CDR3 DNA follows: TGTGCCAGCAGTGAAGAGAGGAAAGAAAAACTGTTTTTT. Its translation is CASSEERKEKLFF.

This clone showed up just once. The CDR3 nucleotides read TGCGCCAGCAGCTTTGCGGGGGGAAACACTGAAGCTTTCTTT. Translation gives CASSFAGGNTEAFF. The chain recombines TRBV5-1 with TRBJ1-1; D may be TRBD1 (5 bases). This CDR3 has 14 residues. The germline V and J ends were trimmed by 2 bases and 2 bases, with 10 bases remaining between them. Germline V gene lookup returns CDR1 SGHRS and CDR2 YFSETQ. The full variable domain, in which reference TRBV5-1 and TRBJ1-1 provide the parts outside the CDR3, is KAGVTQTPRYLIKTRGQQVTLSCSPISGHRSVSWYQQTPGQGLQFLFEYFSETQRNKGNFPGRFSGRQFSNSRSEMNVSTLELGDSALYLCASSFAGGNTEAFFGQGTRLTVV.

The chain carries TRBV10-1 and TRBJ2-6; D is unresolved. In germline, CDR1 is WNHNN, CDR2 SYGVQD (reference sequence). This CDR3 comprises 13 residues. Trimming removed 8 bases from V and 1 base from J, with 6 bases in between. CDR3 sequence reads: CASSGSGANVLTF. The CDR3 DNA reads as TGCGCCAGCTCCGGTTCTGGGGCCAACGTCCTGACTTTC.

This clone showed up just a few times. This chain connects TRBV10-3 to TRBJ2-4, with D possibly matching TRBD1 (6 bases). Germline V gene lookup returns CDR1 ENHRY and CDR2 SYGVKD. The CDR3 runs to 13 residues. V shed 10 bases and J shed 3 bases, with 13 bases lying between them. This chain's CDR3 is CATQQGGKNIQYF. In DNA, the CDR3 is TGTGCCACGCAACAGGGTGGCAAAAACATTCAGTACTTC.

The rearrangement links TRBV5-4 to TRBJ2-2, with D unclear. The germline CDR1 and CDR2 sequences are SGHNT and YYREEE (reference sequence). Deletions cut 1 base from V and 2 bases from J, with 9 bases between. CDR3 length: 15 residues. The CDR3 reads CASSLQAPNTGELFF. The CDR3 DNA follows: TGTGCCAGCAGCTTGCAGGCACCCAACACCGGGGAGCTGTTTTTT.

This chain connects TRBV7-2 to TRBJ2-7, with D maybe TRBD2 (6 bases). Trimming stripped 0 bases from V and 4 bases from J, with 7 bases between. CDR1 is SGHTA and CDR2 is FQGNSA in the germline V gene. CDR3 length: 13 residues. CDR3 in amino acids: CASSLAGGYEQYF. In nucleotides, the CDR3 is TGTGCCAGCAGCTTAGCGGGGGGTTACGAGCAGTACTTC.